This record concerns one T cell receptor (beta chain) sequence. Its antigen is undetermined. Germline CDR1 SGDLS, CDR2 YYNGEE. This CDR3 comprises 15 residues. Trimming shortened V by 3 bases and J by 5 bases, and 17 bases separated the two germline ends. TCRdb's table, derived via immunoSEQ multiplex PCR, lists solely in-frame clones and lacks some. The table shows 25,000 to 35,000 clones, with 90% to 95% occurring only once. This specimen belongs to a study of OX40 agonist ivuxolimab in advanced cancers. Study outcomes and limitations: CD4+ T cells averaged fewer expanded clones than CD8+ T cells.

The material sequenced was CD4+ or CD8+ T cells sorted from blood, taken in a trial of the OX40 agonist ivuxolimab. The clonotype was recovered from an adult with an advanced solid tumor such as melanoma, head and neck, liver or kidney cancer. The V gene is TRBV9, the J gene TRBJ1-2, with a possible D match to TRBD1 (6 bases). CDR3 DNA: TGTGCCAGCAGCGCTAACAGGGAGGGCAAGTATGGCTACACCTTC. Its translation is CASSANREGKYGYTF.